This entry features one TCR beta chain sequence. As yet, its antigen is unknown. It was CD45RO-negative cells, positively selected for CCR7, that made up naive CD8 cells, with terminally differentiated effector memory CD45RA+ cells excluded. This sample stems from a study of shared clonotypes between healthy human individuals. Findings and caveats of the study: Large sequencing depth failed to make sorted-subset sequencing complete, rarefaction showed.

Assay runs were performed at deep level. Sequencing used immunoSEQ multiplex PCR; TCRdb keeps in-frame clones, though not all of them. The sample contains hundreds of thousands of clones, approximately 96% of which appear only once. Germline lookup yields CDR1 SNHLY and CDR2 FYNNEI. V was cut by 3 bases and J by 3 bases, with 5 bases left in between. This CDR3 region has 13 residues. This receptor was identified in a woman aged 25 to 39 in good health. Specimen: naive CD8+ T cells sorted from blood. The chain links TRBV2 to TRBJ2-2, with unresolved D. Here the CDR3 DNA reads TGTGCCAGCAGTGAGCCTTACACCGGGGAGCTGTTTTTT. Protein sequence: CASSEPYTGELFF.